This record covers a single TCR beta chain. The library targeted TCRbeta and was prepared with unique molecular identifiers. Each CDR3 protein gets one entry after TCRdb re-called the PCR reads with MiXCR. The sample lists hundreds of thousands of distinct CDR3 sequences, 12% occurring once. The CDR3 extends over 16 amino acids. Germline CDR1 and CDR2: SGHAT and FQNNGV. Trimming removed 5 bases from V and 3 bases from J; junction bases left unmatched: 5. This entry is derived from a study of T-cell reconstitution after alpha-beta-depleted transplantation in children. This TCR was sampled from a human donor who donated a stem cell graft to a child with acute lymphoblastic leukemia. The starting material was PBMCs from the stem cell graft donor, obtained from the stem cell graft. The rearrangement uses TRBV11-2 and TRBJ2-2; 11 nucleotides align to TRBD2. DNA of the CDR3: TGTGCCAGCAGCCCACGGACTAGCGGGTACACCGGGGAGCTGTTTTTT. It codes for CASSPRTSGYTGELFF.